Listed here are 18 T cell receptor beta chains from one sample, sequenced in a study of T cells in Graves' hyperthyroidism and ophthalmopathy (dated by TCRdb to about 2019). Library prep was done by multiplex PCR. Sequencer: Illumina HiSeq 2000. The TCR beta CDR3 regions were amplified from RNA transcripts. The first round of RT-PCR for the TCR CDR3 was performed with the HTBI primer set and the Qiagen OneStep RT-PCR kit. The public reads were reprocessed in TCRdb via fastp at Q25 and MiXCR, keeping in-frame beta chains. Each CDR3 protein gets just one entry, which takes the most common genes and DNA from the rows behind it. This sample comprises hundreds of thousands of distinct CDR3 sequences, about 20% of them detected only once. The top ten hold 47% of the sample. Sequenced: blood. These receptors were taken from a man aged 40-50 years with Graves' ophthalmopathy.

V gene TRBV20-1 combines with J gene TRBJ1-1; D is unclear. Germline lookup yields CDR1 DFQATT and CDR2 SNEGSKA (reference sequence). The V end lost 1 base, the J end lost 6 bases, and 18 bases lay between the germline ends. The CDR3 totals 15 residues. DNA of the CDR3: TGCAGTGCTAGAGCCCAGAACAGCATACAACCTGAAGCTTTCTTT. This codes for CSARAQNSIQPEAFF.

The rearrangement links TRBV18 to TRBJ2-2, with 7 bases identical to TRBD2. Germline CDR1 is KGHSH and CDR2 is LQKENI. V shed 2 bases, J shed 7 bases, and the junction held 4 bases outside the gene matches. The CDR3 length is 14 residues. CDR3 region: CASSPVAGDGELFF. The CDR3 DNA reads TGTGCCAGCTCACCAGTGGCGGGGGACGGGGAGCTGTTTTTT. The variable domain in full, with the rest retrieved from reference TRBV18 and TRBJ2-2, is NAGVMQNPRHLVRRRGQEARLRCSPMKGHSHVYWYRQLPEEGLKFMVYLQKENIIDESGMPKERFSAEFPKEGPSILRIQQVVRGDSAAYFCASSPVAGDGELFFGEGSRLTVL.

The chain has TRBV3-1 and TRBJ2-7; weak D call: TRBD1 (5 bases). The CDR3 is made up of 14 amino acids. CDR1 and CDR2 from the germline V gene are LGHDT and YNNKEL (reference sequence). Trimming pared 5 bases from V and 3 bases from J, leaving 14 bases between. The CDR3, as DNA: TGTGCCAGCAGCTCATTTGGGGCTTACTACGAGCAGTACTTC. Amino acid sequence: CASSSFGAYYEQYF.

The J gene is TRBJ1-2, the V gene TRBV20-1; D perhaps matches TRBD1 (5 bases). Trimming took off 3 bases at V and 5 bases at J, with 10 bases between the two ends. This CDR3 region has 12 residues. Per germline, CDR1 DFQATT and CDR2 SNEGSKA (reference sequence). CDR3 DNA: TGCAGTGCTAGGGGGGGGAGGTATGGCTACACCTTC. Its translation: CSARGGRYGYTF.

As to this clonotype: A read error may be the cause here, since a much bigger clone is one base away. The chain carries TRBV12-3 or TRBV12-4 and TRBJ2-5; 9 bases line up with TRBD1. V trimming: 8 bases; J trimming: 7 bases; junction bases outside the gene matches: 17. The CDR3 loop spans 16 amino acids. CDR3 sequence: CASYSTTGTGWGTQYF. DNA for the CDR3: TGTGCCAGCTATTCCACTACCGGGACAGGGTGGGGGACCCAGTACTTC.

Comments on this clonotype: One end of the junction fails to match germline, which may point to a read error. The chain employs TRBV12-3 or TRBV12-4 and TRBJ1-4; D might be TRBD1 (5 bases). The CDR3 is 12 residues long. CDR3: CAGSLDRGKLFF. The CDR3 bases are TGTGCCGGCAGCTTAGACCGGGGCAAACTGTTTTTT.

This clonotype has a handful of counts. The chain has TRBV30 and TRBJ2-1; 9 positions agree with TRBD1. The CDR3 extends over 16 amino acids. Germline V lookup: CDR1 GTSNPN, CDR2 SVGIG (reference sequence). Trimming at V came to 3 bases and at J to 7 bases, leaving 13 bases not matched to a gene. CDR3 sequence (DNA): TGTGCCTGGAGAGTGGGCCTCGGACAGGGGAGGAATGAGCAGTTCTTC. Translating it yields CAWRVGLGQGRNEQFF.

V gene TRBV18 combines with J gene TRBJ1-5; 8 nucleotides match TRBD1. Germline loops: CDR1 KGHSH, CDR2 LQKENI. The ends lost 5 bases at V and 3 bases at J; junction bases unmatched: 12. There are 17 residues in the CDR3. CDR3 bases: TGTGCCAGCTCAGACCGTCCTCAGGGGGCAAACAATCAGCCCCAGCATTTT. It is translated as CASSDRPQGANNQPQHF.

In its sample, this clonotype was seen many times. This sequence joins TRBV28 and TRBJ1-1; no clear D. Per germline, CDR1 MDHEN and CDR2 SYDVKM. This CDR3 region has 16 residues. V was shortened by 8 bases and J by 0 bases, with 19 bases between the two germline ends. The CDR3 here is CASLAAHPGMNTEAFF. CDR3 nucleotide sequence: TGTGCCAGCTTAGCAGCTCATCCGGGGATGAACACTGAAGCTTTCTTT.

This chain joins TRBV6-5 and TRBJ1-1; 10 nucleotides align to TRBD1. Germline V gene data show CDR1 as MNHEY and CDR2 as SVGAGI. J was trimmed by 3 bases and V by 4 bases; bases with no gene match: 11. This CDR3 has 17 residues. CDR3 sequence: CASSSSFRQGADTEAFF. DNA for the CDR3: TGTGCCAGCAGTTCCTCCTTCAGACAGGGGGCAGACACTGAAGCTTTCTTT.

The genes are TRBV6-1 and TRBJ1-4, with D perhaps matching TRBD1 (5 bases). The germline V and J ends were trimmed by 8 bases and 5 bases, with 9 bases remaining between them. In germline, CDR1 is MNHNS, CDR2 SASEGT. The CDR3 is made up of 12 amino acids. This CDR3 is CASRDGNEKLFF. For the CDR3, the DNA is TGTGCCAGCCGGGACGGAAATGAAAAACTGTTTTTT.

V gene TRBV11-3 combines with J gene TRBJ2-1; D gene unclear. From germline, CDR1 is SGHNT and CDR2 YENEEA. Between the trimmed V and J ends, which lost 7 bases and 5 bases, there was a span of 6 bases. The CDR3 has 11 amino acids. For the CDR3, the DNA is TGTGCCAGCATCTTCCACAATGAGCAGTTCTTC. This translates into CASIFHNEQFF.

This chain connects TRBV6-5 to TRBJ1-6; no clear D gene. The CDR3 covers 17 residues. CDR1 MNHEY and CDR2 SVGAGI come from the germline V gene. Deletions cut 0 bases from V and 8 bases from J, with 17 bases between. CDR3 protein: CASSYSSRAGRDSPLHF. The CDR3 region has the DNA TGTGCCAGCAGTTACTCGAGTCGCGCGGGGAGGGATTCACCCCTCCACTTT.

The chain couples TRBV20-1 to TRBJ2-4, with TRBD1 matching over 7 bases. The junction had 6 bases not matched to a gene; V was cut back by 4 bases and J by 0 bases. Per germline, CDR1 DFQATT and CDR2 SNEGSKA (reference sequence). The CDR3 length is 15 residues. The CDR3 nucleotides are TGCAGTGCTACGCCCGGGACAGTAGCCAAAAACATTCAGTACTTC. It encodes CSATPGTVAKNIQYF.

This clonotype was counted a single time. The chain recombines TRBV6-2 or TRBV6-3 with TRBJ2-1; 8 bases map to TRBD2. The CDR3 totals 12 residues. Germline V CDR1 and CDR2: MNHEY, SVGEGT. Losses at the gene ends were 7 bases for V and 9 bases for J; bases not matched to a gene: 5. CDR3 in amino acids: CASTGLAGEQFF. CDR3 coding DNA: TGTGCCAGCACAGGACTAGCCGGTGAGCAGTTCTTC.

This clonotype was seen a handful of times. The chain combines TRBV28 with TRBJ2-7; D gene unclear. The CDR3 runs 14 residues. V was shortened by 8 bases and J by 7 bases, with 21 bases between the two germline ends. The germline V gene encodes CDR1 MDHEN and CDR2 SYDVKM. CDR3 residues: CASSSLQALGEQYF. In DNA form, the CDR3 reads TGTGCCAGCTCCTCCCTCCAGGCCCTCGGGGAGCAGTACTTC. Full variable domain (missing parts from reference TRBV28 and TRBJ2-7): DVKVTQSSRYLVKRTGEKVFLECVQDMDHENMFWYRQDPGLGLRLIYFSYDVKMKEKGDIPEGYSVSREKKERFSLILESASTNQTSMYLCASSSLQALGEQYFGPGTRLTVT.

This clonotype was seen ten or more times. CDR3 sequence: CASSHPTGTPTYEQYF. In DNA form, the CDR3 reads TGTGCCAGCAGTCATCCGACAGGGACCCCTACCTACGAGCAGTACTTC. J is TRBJ2-7 and V is TRBV12-3 or TRBV12-4; 7 nucleotides line up with TRBD1. The CDR3 spans 16 residues. The V gene end was trimmed by 5 bases and the J gene end by 2 bases; junction bases not matched to a gene: 12.

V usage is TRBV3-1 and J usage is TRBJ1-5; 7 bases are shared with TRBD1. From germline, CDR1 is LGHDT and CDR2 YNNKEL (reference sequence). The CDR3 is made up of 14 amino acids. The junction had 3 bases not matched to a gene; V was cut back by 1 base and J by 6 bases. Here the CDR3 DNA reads TGTGCCAGCAGCCAAGGCGCAGGGGGTCAGCCCCAGCATTTT. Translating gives CASSQGAGGQPQHF.